Here is one T cell receptor (beta chain) with its context. Its antigen is unidentified. The V end was cut by 2 bases, the J end by 0 bases, with 10 bases between. The germline CDR1 and CDR2 sequences are GTSNPN and SVGIG (reference sequence). CDR3 length: 14 residues. Profiled with immunoSEQ multiplex PCR; TCRdb holds only in-frame clones, not every one. Altogether 25,000 or so clones are present, 90% to 95% being singletons, with the ten largest covering approximately 2%. This entry comes from a study of graft-versus-host responses after intestinal transplantation. Background on the study: All recipients were transplanted with multivisceral, liver-intestinal, or isolated intestinal grafts. Every one of the recipients received anti-thymocyte globulin induction and afterwards took tacrolimus and steroids for 3 to 4 years. Broader study findings: Subjects displaying graft-donor T cell macrochimerism possessed elevated graft-versus-host to host-versus-graft clonal ratios inside allografts. Present in recipient marrow, GvH clones included some that appeared first in ileum or blood.

This TCR was recovered from a human patient who received an intestinal transplant, so some T cells may come from the graft donor. The chain combines TRBV30 with TRBJ1-2; perhaps TRBD1 as D (5 bases). This specimen consisted of PBMCs, obtained just over 38 days after intestinal transplant. This CDR3 is CAWSTGTPNYGYTF. The CDR3 DNA is TGTGCCTGGAGTACCGGGACTCCTAACTATGGCTACACCTTC. Based on the CDR3 plus reference TRBV30 and TRBJ1-2, the full variable domain is SQTIHQWPATLVQPVGSPLSLECTVEGTSNPNLYWYRQAAGRGLQLLFYSVGIGQISSEVPQNLSASRPQDRQFILSSKKLLLSDSGFYLCAWSTGTPNYGYTFGSGTRLTVV.